A selection of T cell receptor beta chains follows, all from one sample in a study of blood T cell repertoires in COVID-19. Sequencing was performed with immunoSEQ multiplex PCR; in TCRdb, only in-frame clones are kept and a portion is missing. The data show about 160,000 clones, over 90% seen once. Sequencing was carried out using peripheral blood. The receptor source for this set is a woman aged 60 to 75 with COVID-19, enrolled during active disease. The CDR3 runs from the conserved cysteine through the conserved F or W. D genes are given only for firm matches. Expanded clones are given a class, and other clones once, few, many or no size at all.

J,D,V,size,DNA,CDR3
TRBJ2-1,.,TRBV2,once,TGTGCCAGCAGTGGGCAGGGTAGCCCTGAGCAGTTCTTC,CASSGQGSPEQFF
TRBJ2-1,.,TRBV12-3/TRBV12-4,.,TGTGCCAGCAGTGGAGTGCTTCACAATGAGCAGTTCTTC,CASSGVLHNEQFF
TRBJ2-1,.,TRBV11-3,.,TGTGCCAGCAGTACCGGACAGTCCTACAATGAGCAGTTCTTC,CASSTGQSYNEQFF
TRBJ1-3,.,TRBV13,.,TGTGCCAGCACCGCTGAATATGGGCAGTCCTCTGGAAACACCATATATTTT,CASTAEYGQSSGNTIYF
TRBJ2-5,.,TRBV30,once,TGTGCCTGGAGTGTACACAGGGCGGAGACCCAGTACTTC,CAWSVHRAETQYF
TRBJ2-3,.,TRBV12-5,once,TGTGCTAGTGGTTTGCCTTCACCCTACAGGGTACTGGATACGCAGTATTTT,CASGLPSPYRVLDTQYF
TRBJ1-4,.,TRBV2,.,TGTGCCAGCAGTCGGGGTGGGGCAGGGGAGGAAAAACTGTTTTTT,CASSRGGAGEEKLFF
TRBJ1-6,.,TRBV2,.,TGTGCCAGCAGTGTCGGGTCCCCTCGGAATTCACCCCTCCACTTT,CASSVGSPRNSPLHF
TRBJ1-1,.,TRBV3-1/TRBV3-2,.,TGTGCCAGCAGCCAAGATGAGAGGAACACTGAAGCTTTCTTT,CASSQDERNTEAFF
TRBJ1-4,.,TRBV30,.,TGTGCCTGGAGTGCACCCCCGGGTAGGGGTCCAACTAATGAAAAACTGTTTTTT,CAWSAPPGRGPTNEKLFF
TRBJ1-4,TRBD1,TRBV16,.,TGTGCCAGCAGCAAAGACAGGGTCGAGGTTTCTGAAAAACTGTTTTTT,CASSKDRVEVSEKLFF